Below are 28 T cell receptor beta chains sequenced from a single sample in a study of identical twins. TCRdb re-analysed the 5' RACE reads in MiXCR, keeping a single row per CDR3 protein. There are 500,000 or so distinct CDR3 sequences in the sample; roughly 13% occur only once, and about 1% lies in the top ten. A further study also used this sample, focusing on yellow fever vaccine responses in identical twins.

The source material was CD4+ T cells sorted from blood. These receptors all come from a young woman in good health.

This clonotype was picked up a small number of times. The rearrangement uses TRBV4-1 and TRBJ2-6, with D perhaps given as TRBD1 or TRBD2 (5 bases each). The CDR3 has 18 residues. CDR1 MGHRA and CDR2 YSYEKL come from the germline V gene. The germline V and J ends were trimmed by 0 bases and 4 bases, with 16 bases remaining between them. CDR3 nucleotide sequence: TGCGCCAGCAGCCAAGATAGTCAGGGAGTACGAGGGGCCAACGTCCTGACTTTC. As protein: CASSQDSQGVRGANVLTF.

The V call is TRBV5-1, the J call TRBJ2-7; D gene ambiguous. CDR1 and CDR2 from the germline V gene are SGHRS and YFSETQ. The ends were cut back, 0 bases at V and 5 bases at J, with 15 bases in the middle. The CDR3 spans 15 residues. The CDR3 loop reads CASSLEFGAAHEQYF. The CDR3 nucleotides are TGCGCCAGCAGCTTGGAGTTCGGTGCTGCTCACGAGCAGTACTTC.

This clonotype was seen more than once but under ten times. The genes are TRBV15 and TRBJ2-7; 8 bases align to TRBD2. The CDR3 totals 17 residues. With 3 bases clipped from V and 2 bases from J, the junction kept 12 bases outside the gene matches. In germline, CDR1 is LNHNV, CDR2 YYDKDF (reference sequence). In nucleotides, the CDR3 is TGTGCCACCAGCAGGGCCCCCTTAGCGGGGCTAACCTACGAGCAGTACTTC. Its protein product is CATSRAPLAGLTYEQYF.

There are many counts of this clonotype. The chain joins TRBV25-1 to TRBJ1-2; no clear D gene. With 5 bases removed from V and 5 bases from J, the gap between germline ends came to 9 bases. In germline, CDR1 is MGHDK, CDR2 SYGVNS. The CDR3 extends over 12 amino acids. CDR3 nucleotides: TGTGCCAGCAGTTTAGGAACGTATGGCTACACCTTC. This translates into CASSLGTYGYTF.

This clonotype appeared a few times. This sequence joins TRBV6-2 or TRBV6-3 and TRBJ1-5, with no clear D. The CDR3 is 13 amino acids. From germline, CDR1 is MNHEY and CDR2 SVGEGT. V was trimmed by 6 bases and J by 6 bases, leaving 12 bases between them. For the CDR3, the DNA is TGTGCCAGCAGGACCGACGGGCGTCAGCCCCAGCATTTT. This encodes CASRTDGRQPQHF.

The chain recombines TRBV12-3 or TRBV12-4 with TRBJ2-1; 8 bases line up with TRBD2. The junction had 8 bases not matched to a gene; V was cut back by 3 bases and J by 1 base. The CDR3 is made up of 17 amino acids. As DNA, the CDR3 is TGTGCCAGCAGTTTCGGGGGGGGCGGGGTTTCCTACAATGAGCAGTTCTTC. It translates to CASSFGGGGVSYNEQFF.

There are a few counts of this clonotype. The chain uses TRBV20-1 and TRBJ2-3; no definite D call. V was cut by 1 base and J by 2 bases, with 4 bases left in between. CDR3 length equals 12 residues. The germline gives CDR1 DFQATT, CDR2 SNEGSKA (reference sequence). The CDR3 bases are TGCAGTGCTAGAGCTTTCACAGATACGCAGTATTTT. Protein sequence: CSARAFTDTQYF.

This clonotype was found a few times. The V and J genes are TRBV5-1 and TRBJ2-7; 7 nucleotides match TRBD1. With V trimmed by 3 bases and J by 6 bases, 3 bases remained unmatched. Germline V gene sequence: CDR1 SGHRS, CDR2 YFSETQ. The CDR3 extends over 12 amino acids. The CDR3 is CASSSTGTEQYF. The CDR3 DNA sequence: TGCGCCAGCAGCTCGACAGGGACCGAGCAGTACTTC.

This clonotype has more than one count but fewer than ten. The chain couples TRBV4-2 to TRBJ2-7; tentatively, D is TRBD1 (5 bases). The CDR3 has 13 residues. Germline CDR1 LGHNA, CDR2 YNFKEQ. Trimming removed 1 base at V and 2 bases at J, with 6 bases between. CDR3 in amino acids: CASSQVTAYEQYF. The CDR3 DNA reads as TGTGCCAGCAGCCAAGTGACAGCCTACGAGCAGTACTTC.

The V call is TRBV2, the J call TRBJ1-5, with unresolved D. Germline CDR1 reads SNHLY; CDR2 reads FYNNEI. V was cut by 6 bases and J by 4 bases, with 10 bases left in between. CDR3 length: 13 residues. The chain's CDR3 is CASSYARNQPQHF. The CDR3 nucleotides are TGTGCCAGCAGCTACGCCAGAAATCAGCCCCAGCATTTT.

J is TRBJ2-7 and V is TRBV7-2; 7 bases match TRBD1. The CDR3 loop spans 15 amino acids. The germline CDR1 and CDR2 sequences are SGHTA and FQGNSA. The trim removed 5 bases at V and 2 bases at J, leaving 9 bases unmatched. The CDR3 loop is CASSLGTVSPYEQYF. CDR3 DNA sequence: TGTGCCAGCAGCCTGGGGACAGTAAGCCCCTACGAGCAGTACTTC. Full variable domain (rest looked up from reference TRBV7-2 and TRBJ2-7): GAGVSQSPSNKVTEKGKDVELRCDPISGHTALYWYRQSLGQGLEFLIYFQGNSAPDKSGLPSDRFSAERTGGSVSTLTIQRTQQEDSAVYLCASSLGTVSPYEQYFGPGTRLTVT.

With respect to this clonotype: Since a much larger clone is just one base distant, this may be a read error. J is TRBJ2-4 and V is TRBV21-1. TRBV21-1 is a pseudogene locus. The CDR3 extends over 13 amino acids. CDR3 bases: TGTGCCAGCAGCAACTCCAGCGTGAACATTCAGTACTTC. Amino acids: CASSNSSVNIQYF.

The CDR3 reads CSASGTSGRASETQYF. The CDR3 DNA sequence: TGCAGTGCTAGTGGGACTAGCGGGAGGGCCAGTGAGACCCAGTACTTC. The genes are TRBV20-1 and TRBJ2-5, with 16 positions matching TRBD2. V lost 3 bases to trimming and J lost 5 bases; unmatched junction nucleotides: 6. The CDR3 covers 16 residues. The germline V gene has CDR1 DFQATT and CDR2 SNEGSKA (reference sequence).

V and J are TRBV18 and TRBJ1-2; unclear D gene. This CDR3 has 15 amino acids. Deletions cut 1 base from V and 8 bases from J, with 17 bases between. Germline V gene data show CDR1 as KGHSH and CDR2 as LQKENI. CDR3 nucleotide sequence: TGTGCCAGCTCACCACGTTCTGCCCCGGAGGAGGGCTACACCTTC. Translation: CASSPRSAPEEGYTF.

There are a few counts of this clonotype. This chain joins TRBV6-1 and TRBJ1-6; the match to TRBD1 covers 7 bases. Germline-derived CDR1 and CDR2 are MNHNS and SASEGT. The CDR3 sequence is 13 residues long. V lost 8 bases and J lost 8; bases outside the gene matches: 6. The DNA for the CDR3 is TGTGCCAGCCAGGACAGGAGGGATTCACCCCTCCACTTT. Translation: CASQDRRDSPLHF.

This clonotype turned up a few times. The rearrangement links TRBV3-1 to TRBJ2-1, with 12 nucleotides matching TRBD2. The CDR3 consists of 16 residues. Germline V gene data show CDR1 as LGHDT and CDR2 as YNNKEL (reference sequence). With V trimmed by 4 bases and J by 6 bases, 7 bases remained unmatched. The CDR3 DNA follows: TGTGCCAGCAGCCCCAATCTAGCGGGGGGGGCCAATGAGCAGTTCTTC. Encoded protein: CASSPNLAGGANEQFF.

The V and J genes are TRBV20-1 and TRBJ2-3; perhaps TRBD2 as D (5 bases). The CDR3 is made up of 16 amino acids. Germline CDR1 is DFQATT and CDR2 is SNEGSKA (reference sequence). Trimming pared 6 bases from V and 3 bases from J, leaving 22 bases between. The CDR3 reads CSAIIPGSYGTDTQYF. DNA for the CDR3: TGCAGTGCCATAATTCCGGGATCTTACGGGACAGATACGCAGTATTTT.

The rearrangement joins TRBV5-5 to TRBJ2-1; 13 bases are shared with TRBD2. V gave up 4 bases and J gave up 2 bases; unmatched junction bases: 6. This CDR3 region has 17 residues. Per germline, CDR1 SGHKS and CDR2 YYEKEE (reference sequence). CDR3 region: CASSNGLAGAPYNEQFF. CDR3 coding DNA: TGTGCCAGCAGCAACGGACTAGCGGGAGCCCCCTACAATGAGCAGTTCTTC.

The chain combines TRBV6-2 or TRBV6-3 with TRBJ2-1; D is ambiguous. Germline loops: CDR1 MNHEY, CDR2 SVGEGT. The V gene lost 6 bases and the J gene lost 5 bases, with 11 bases spanning the gap. CDR3 length equals 13 residues. CDR3 nucleotides: TGTGCCAGCAGAAAAGACCGAAACAATGAGCAGTTCTTC. This sequence encodes CASRKDRNNEQFF.

This clonotype was picked up a small number of times. The chain has TRBV29-1 and TRBJ2-5, with 8 nucleotides matching TRBD2. This CDR3 contains 15 residues. J lost 5 bases, V lost 2 bases, and 10 bases had no gene match. Germline values: CDR1 SQVTM, CDR2 ANQGSEA. This CDR3 reads CSVEFLAGGGETQYF. CDR3 nucleotides: TGCAGCGTTGAATTCCTAGCGGGTGGTGGGGAGACCCAGTACTTC. The whole variable domain, remainder taken from reference TRBV29-1 and TRBJ2-5, is SAVISQKPSRDICQRGTSLTIQCQVDSQVTMMFWYRQQPGQSLTLIATANQGSEATYESGFVIDKFPISRPNLTFSTLTVSNMSPEDSSIYLCSVEFLAGGGETQYFGPGTRLLVL.

This clonotype occurred a few times. This sequence joins TRBV20-1 and TRBJ2-2, with D uncertain. V was pared by 2 bases and J by 0 bases, with 13 bases between. CDR1 and CDR2 from the germline V gene are DFQATT and SNEGSKA (reference sequence). This CDR3 region has 16 residues. The CDR3 DNA reads as TGCAGTGCTAGAAAGGCTTCACTATCGAACACCGGGGAGCTGTTTTTT. Amino acids: CSARKASLSNTGELFF.

This clonotype was detected a few times. The V and J genes are TRBV5-4 and TRBJ2-7; D is perhaps TRBD2 (6 bases). CDR3 size: 12 residues. Looked up from germline, CDR1 is SGHNT and CDR2 is YYREEE (reference sequence). The germline V and J ends were trimmed by 9 bases and 3 bases, with 13 bases remaining between them. CDR3 in DNA: TGTGCCACCAGTGGGGGGAGCTACGAGCAGTACTTC. As protein: CATSGGSYEQYF.

This clonotype has more than one count but fewer than ten. The chain employs TRBV6-2 or TRBV6-3 and TRBJ2-1; weak D call: TRBD2 (6 bases). This CDR3 has 17 amino acids. The V end lost 1 base, the J end lost 2 bases, and 15 bases lay between the germline ends. Per the germline V gene, CDR1 is MNHEY and CDR2 is SVGEGT. CDR3 sequence (DNA): TGTGCCAGCAGTTACTACGGCCCAAGCGGGCCCTACAATGAGCAGTTCTTC. It translates to CASSYYGPSGPYNEQFF.

In this sample, this clonotype turned up a few times. V is TRBV6-2 or TRBV6-3 and J is TRBJ2-2; no reliable D call. Between the trimmed V and J ends, which lost 6 bases and 4 bases, there was a span of 18 bases. CDR1 MNHEY and CDR2 SVGEGT come from the germline V gene. This CDR3 is 16 amino acids long. The CDR3 sequence is CASSPRVNYLTGELFF. Written as DNA, the CDR3 is TGTGCCAGCAGCCCTAGGGTTAACTACCTCACCGGGGAGCTGTTTTTT.

The V gene is TRBV18, the J gene TRBJ2-7; D might be TRBD1 (6 bases). Per germline, CDR1 KGHSH and CDR2 LQKENI. Trimming shortened V by 0 bases and J by 4 bases, and 10 bases separated the two germline ends. The CDR3 covers 14 residues. Here the CDR3 reads CASSPPSQGYEQYF. DNA for the CDR3: TGTGCCAGCTCACCACCATCACAGGGATACGAGCAGTACTTC. Complete variable domain (other parts from reference TRBV18 and TRBJ2-7): NAGVMQNPRHLVRRRGQEARLRCSPMKGHSHVYWYRQLPEEGLKFMVYLQKENIIDESGMPKERFSAEFPKEGPSILRIQQVVRGDSAAYFCASSPPSQGYEQYFGPGTRLTVT.

Many counts were recorded for this clonotype. The chain combines TRBV20-1 with TRBJ1-1; D remains unclear. This CDR3 is 12 amino acids long. Germline CDR1 is DFQATT and CDR2 is SNEGSKA (reference sequence). The germline V and J ends were trimmed by 3 bases and 1 base, with 6 bases remaining between them. Here the CDR3 DNA reads TGCAGTGCTAGCCCCACGAACACTGAAGCTTTCTTT. Amino acids: CSASPTNTEAFF.

This clonotype was recorded many times. This chain links TRBV29-1 with TRBJ2-1; 9 bases are shared with TRBD2. This CDR3 spans 16 amino acids. J gave up 7 bases and V 3 bases, and 13 bases lay outside the gene matches. Germline assignment: CDR1 SQVTM and CDR2 ANQGSEA. CDR3 residues: CSVDLSGGGSSNEQFF. CDR3 in DNA: TGCAGCGTTGATCTTAGCGGGGGAGGGTCATCGAATGAGCAGTTCTTC.

The chain has TRBV12-3 or TRBV12-4 and TRBJ2-3, with 11 bases lining up with TRBD2. J lost 4 bases, V lost 0 bases, and 6 bases had no gene match. This CDR3 has 17 amino acids. DNA of the CDR3: TGTGCCAGCAGTTTAGCGGGTAGCGGGAGGGTGTCAGATACGCAGTATTTT. It is translated as CASSLAGSGRVSDTQYF.